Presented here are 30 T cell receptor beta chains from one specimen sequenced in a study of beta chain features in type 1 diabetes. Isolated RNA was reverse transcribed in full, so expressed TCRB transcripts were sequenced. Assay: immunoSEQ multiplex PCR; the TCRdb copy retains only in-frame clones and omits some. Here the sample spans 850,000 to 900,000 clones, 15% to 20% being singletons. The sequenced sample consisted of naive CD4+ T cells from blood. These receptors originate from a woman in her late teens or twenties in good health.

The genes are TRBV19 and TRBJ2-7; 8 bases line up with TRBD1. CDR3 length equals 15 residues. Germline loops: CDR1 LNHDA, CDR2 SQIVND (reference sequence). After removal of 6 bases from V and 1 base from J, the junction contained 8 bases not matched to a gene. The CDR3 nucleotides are TGTGCCAGTAGGAGGACGGGACAGGCTTCCTACGAGCAGTACTTC. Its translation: CASRRTGQASYEQYF. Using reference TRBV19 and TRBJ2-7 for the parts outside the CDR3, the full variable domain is DGGITQSPKYLFRKEGQNVTLSCEQNLNHDAMYWYRQDPGQGLRLIYYSQIVNDFQKGDIAEGYSVSREKKESFPLTVTSAQKNPTAFYLCASRRTGQASYEQYFGPGTRLTVT.

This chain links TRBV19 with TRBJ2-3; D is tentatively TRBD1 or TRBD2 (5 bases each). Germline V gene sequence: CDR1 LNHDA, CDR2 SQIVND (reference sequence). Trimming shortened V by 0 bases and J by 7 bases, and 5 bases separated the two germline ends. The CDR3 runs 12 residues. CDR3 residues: CASSIEGHTQYF. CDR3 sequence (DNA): TGTGCCAGTAGTATAGAGGGACATACGCAGTATTTT.

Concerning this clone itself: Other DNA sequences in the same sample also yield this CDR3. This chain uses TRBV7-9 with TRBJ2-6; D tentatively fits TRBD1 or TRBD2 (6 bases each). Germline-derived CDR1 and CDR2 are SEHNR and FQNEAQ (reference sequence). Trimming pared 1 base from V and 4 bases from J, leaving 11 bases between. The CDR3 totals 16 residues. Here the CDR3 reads CASSLVGGSGANVLTF. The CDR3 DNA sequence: TGTGCCAGCAGCTTAGTGGGGGGCTCCGGGGCCAACGTCCTGACTTTC.

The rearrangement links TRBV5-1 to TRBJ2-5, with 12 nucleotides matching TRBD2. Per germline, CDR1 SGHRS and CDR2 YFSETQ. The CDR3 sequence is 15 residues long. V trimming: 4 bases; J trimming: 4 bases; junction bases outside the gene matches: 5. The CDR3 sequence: CASSATSGSPETQYF. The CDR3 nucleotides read TGCGCCAGCAGCGCGACTAGCGGGAGCCCAGAGACCCAGTACTTC.

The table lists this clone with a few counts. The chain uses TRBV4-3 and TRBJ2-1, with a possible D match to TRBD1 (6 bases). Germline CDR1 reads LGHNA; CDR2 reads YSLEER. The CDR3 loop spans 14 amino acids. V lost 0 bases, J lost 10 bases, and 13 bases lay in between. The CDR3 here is CASSQETGRREQFF. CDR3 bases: TGCGCCAGCAGCCAAGAAACAGGGAGAAGGGAGCAGTTCTTC.

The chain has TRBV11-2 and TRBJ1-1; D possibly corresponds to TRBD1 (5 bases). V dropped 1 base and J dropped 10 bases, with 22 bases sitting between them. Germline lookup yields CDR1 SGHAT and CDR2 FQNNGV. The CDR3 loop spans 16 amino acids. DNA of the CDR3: TGTGCCAGCAGCTTAGCCGGCCAGGGTGTCCGTTTGGGAGCTTTCTTT. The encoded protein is CASSLAGQGVRLGAFF.

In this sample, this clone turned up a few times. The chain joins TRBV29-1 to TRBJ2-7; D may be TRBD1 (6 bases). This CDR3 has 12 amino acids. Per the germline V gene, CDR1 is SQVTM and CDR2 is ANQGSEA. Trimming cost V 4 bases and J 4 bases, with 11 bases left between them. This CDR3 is CSVAHGQYEQYF. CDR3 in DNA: TGCAGCGTTGCCCATGGACAGTACGAGCAGTACTTC.

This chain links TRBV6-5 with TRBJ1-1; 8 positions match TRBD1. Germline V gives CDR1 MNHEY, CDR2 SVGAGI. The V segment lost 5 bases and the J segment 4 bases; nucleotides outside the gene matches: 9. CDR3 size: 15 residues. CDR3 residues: CASSPGQGLATEAFF. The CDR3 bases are TGTGCCAGCAGTCCTGGACAGGGCCTGGCCACTGAAGCTTTCTTT.

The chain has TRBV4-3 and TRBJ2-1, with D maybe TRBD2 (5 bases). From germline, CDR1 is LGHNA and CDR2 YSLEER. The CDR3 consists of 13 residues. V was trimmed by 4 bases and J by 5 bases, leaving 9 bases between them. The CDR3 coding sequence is TGCGCCAGCAGCCGCGGGCTCGACAATGAGCAGTTCTTC. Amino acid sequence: CASSRGLDNEQFF.

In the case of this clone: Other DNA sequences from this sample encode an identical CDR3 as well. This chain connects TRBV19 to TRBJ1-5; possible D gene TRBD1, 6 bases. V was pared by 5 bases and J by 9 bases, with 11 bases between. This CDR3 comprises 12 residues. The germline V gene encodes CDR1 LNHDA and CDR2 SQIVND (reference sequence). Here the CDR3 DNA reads TGTGCCAGTAGTCCCCAGGGGTTGCCCCAGCATTTT. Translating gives CASSPQGLPQHF.

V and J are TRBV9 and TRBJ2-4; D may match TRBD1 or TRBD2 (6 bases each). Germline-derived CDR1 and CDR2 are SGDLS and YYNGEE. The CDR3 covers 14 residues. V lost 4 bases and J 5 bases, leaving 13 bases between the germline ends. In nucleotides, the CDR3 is TGTGCCAGCAGCCCCCGGGGGCAGGAAAACATTCAGTACTTC. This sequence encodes CASSPRGQENIQYF.

The chain's CDR3 is CASSYAHGTYEQYF. The CDR3 DNA follows: TGTGCCAGCAGCTACGCACACGGAACCTACGAGCAGTACTTC. This chain joins TRBV11-2 and TRBJ2-7; unclear D gene. V was cut by 4 bases and J by 2 bases, with 12 bases left in between. Germline V gene data show CDR1 as SGHAT and CDR2 as FQNNGV. The CDR3 runs 14 residues.

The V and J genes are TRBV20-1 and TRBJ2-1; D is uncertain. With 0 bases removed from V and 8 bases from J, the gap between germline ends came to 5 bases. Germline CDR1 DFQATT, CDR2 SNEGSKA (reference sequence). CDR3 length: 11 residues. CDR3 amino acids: CSARDIHEQFF. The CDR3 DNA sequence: TGCAGTGCTAGAGATATCCATGAGCAGTTCTTC.

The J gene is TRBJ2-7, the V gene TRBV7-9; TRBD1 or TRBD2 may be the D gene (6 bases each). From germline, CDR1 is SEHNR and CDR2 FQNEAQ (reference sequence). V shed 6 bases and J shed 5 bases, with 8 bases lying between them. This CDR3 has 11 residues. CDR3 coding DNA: TGTGCCAGCAGGGAGGGGGACGAGCAGTACTTC. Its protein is CASREGDEQYF.

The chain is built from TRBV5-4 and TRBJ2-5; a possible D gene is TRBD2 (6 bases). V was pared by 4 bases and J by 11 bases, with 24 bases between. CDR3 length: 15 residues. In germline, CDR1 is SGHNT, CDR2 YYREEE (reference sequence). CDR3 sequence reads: CASSRRVHSGREQYF. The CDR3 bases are TGTGCCAGCAGCCGGCGCGTTCATAGCGGAAGGGAGCAGTACTTC.

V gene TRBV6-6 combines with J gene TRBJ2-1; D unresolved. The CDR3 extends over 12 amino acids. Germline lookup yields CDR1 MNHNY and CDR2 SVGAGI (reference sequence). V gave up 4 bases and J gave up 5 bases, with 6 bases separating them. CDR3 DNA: TGTGCCAGCAGTTTTTCCGACAATGAGCAGTTCTTC. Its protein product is CASSFSDNEQFF.

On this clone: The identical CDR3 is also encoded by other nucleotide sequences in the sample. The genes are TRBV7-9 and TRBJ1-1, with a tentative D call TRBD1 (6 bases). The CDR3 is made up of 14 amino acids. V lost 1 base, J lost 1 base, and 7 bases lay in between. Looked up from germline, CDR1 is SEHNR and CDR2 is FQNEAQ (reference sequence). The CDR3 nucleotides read TGTGCCAGCAGCTTAGGGACAGCGAACACTGAAGCTTTCTTT. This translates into CASSLGTANTEAFF.

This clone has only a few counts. The CDR3: CAISAASGRGSYNEQFF. Here the CDR3 DNA reads TGTGCCATCAGTGCGGCTAGCGGGAGGGGATCCTACAATGAGCAGTTCTTC. V gene TRBV10-3 combines with J gene TRBJ2-1; 12 bases are shared with TRBD2. This CDR3 is 17 amino acids long. V dropped 4 bases and J dropped 1; count of bases not matched to a gene: 5. Looked up from germline, CDR1 is ENHRY and CDR2 is SYGVKD.

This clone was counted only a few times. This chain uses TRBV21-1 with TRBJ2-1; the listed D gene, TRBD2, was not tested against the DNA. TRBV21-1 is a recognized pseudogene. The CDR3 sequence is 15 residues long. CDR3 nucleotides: TGTGCCAGCAGCGACGGAGGGCCGGGAAACAATGAGCAGTTCTTC. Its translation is CASSDGGPGNNEQFF.

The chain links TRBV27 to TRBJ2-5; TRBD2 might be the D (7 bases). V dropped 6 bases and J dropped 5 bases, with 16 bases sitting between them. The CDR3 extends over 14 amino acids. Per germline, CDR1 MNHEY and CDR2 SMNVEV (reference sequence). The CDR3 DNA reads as TGTGCCAGCAGCTCCAGGGGAGGGGGGGAGACCCAGTACTTC. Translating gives CASSSRGGGETQYF.

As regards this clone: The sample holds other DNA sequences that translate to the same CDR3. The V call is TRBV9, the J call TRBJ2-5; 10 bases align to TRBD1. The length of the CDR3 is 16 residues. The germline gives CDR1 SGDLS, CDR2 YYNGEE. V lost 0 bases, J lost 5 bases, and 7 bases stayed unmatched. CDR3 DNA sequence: TGTGCCAGCAGCGTAGGTGGGACAGGGGTAGGTGAGACCCAGTACTTC. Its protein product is CASSVGGTGVGETQYF. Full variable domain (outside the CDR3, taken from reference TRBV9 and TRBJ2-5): DSGVTQTPKHLITATGQRVTLRCSPRSGDLSVYWYQQSLDQGLQFLIQYYNGEERAKGNILERFSAQQFPDLHSELNLSSLELGDSALYFCASSVGGTGVGETQYFGPGTRLLVL.

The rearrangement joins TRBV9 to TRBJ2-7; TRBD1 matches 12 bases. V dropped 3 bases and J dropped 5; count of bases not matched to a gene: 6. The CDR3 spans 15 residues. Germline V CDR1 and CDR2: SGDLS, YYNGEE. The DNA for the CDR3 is TGTGCCAGCAGCGCCGGGACAGGGGGCGCGGACGAGCAGTACTTC. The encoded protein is CASSAGTGGADEQYF.

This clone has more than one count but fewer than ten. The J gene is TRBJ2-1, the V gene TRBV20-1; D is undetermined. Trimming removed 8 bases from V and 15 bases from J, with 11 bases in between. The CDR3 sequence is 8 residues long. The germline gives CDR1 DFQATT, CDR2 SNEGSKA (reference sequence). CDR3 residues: CSTRFPFF. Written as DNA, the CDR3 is TGCAGTACGCGTTTTCCGTTCTTC.

The CDR3 loop is CSGGGTDTQYF. The CDR3 bases are TGCAGTGGCGGCGGCACAGATACGCAGTATTTT. The rearrangement joins TRBV20-1 to TRBJ2-3, with no clear D. This CDR3 has 11 amino acids. V gave up 7 bases and J gave up 1 base, with 6 bases separating them. The germline gives CDR1 DFQATT, CDR2 SNEGSKA (reference sequence).

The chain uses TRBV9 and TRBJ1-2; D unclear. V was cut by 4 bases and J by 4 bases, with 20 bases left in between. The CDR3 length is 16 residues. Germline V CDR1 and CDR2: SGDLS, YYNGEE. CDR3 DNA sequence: TGTGCCAGCAGCCTTCGGACGGGCGCCTCATCCTATGGCTACACCTTC. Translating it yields CASSLRTGASSYGYTF.

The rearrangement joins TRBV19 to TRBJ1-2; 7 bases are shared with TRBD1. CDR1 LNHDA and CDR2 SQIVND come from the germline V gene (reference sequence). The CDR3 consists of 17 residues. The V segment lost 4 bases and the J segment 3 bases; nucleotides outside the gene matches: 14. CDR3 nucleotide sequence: TGTGCCAGTAGTAACTCAGACCGAAGGGGGCGCGACTATGGCTACACCTTC. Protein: CASSNSDRRGRDYGYTF.

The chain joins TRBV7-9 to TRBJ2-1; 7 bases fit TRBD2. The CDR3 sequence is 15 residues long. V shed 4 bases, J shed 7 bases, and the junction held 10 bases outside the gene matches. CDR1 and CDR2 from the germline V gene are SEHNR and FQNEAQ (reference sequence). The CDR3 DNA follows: TGTGCCAGCAGCTCTACCGGGACTACCGCAAATGAGCAGTTCTTC. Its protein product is CASSSTGTTANEQFF.

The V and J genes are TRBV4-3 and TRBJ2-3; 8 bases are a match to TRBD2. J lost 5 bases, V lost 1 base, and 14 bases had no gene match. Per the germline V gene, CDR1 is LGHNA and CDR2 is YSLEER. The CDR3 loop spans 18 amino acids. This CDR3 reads CASSQGGREGGQGDTQYF. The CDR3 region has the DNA TGCGCCAGCAGCCAAGGAGGCCGGGAGGGAGGGCAGGGAGATACGCAGTATTTT.

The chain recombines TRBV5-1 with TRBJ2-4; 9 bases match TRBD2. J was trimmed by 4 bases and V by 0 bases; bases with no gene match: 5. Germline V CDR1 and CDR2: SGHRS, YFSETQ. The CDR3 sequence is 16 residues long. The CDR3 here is CASSLGSGLAKNIQYF. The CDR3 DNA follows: TGCGCCAGCAGCTTGGGCTCGGGACTAGCTAAAAACATTCAGTACTTC.

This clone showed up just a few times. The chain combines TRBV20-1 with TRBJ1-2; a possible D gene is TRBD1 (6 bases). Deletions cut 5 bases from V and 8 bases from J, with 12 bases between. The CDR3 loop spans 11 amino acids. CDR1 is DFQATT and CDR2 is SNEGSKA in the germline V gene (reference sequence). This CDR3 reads CSASGARGYTF. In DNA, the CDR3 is TGCAGTGCTTCAGGGGCGAGGGGCTACACCTTC.